This T cell receptor (beta chain) emerged from a study of metastatic and nonmetastatic thyroid tumors. Not a single patient had been given any form of treatment at any point before undergoing thyroid surgery. TCRdb re-analyzed the PCR reads using MiXCR. The sample has roughly 15,000 clones, under 30% seen once. This clone came up once. Germline values: CDR1 GTSNPN, CDR2 SVGIG (reference sequence). Trimming cost V 1 base and J 3 bases, with 15 bases left between them. The CDR3 has 16 residues. The TCR sequence derives from a female donor with papillary thyroid cancer or a benign thyroid nodule (not recorded which). Some clones in this sample may be carry-over from other donors' samples. The sequenced material came from tumor tissue. This sequence joins TRBV30 and TRBJ2-2; the D is unclear. DNA of the CDR3: TGTGCCTGGAGTGCGCCCCTTGGACGGCACACCGGGGAGCTGTTTTTT. Translation gives CAWSAPLGRHTGELFF.